This T cell receptor (beta chain) was profiled in a study of blood T cell repertoires in COVID-19. Background on the study: Acute and convalescent COVID-19 samples came from the United States, Italy and Spain. Sample material is recorded as cDNA or gDNA derived from T cells, B-cell-depleted T cells, or PBMCs.

The CDR3 has 12 amino acids. Per germline, CDR1 LNHDA and CDR2 SQIVND (reference sequence). Trimming cost V 6 bases and J 5 bases; bases outside gene matches: 0. Per the original data handling: Reference gene primers were amplified, and this amplification served to estimate nucleated cell counts. The data were produced by immunoSEQ multiplex PCR, yet TCRdb's version contains in-frame clones alone and is incomplete. V and J calls and clone size come straight from that table; D and trimming were deduced from the DNA. The sample yields around 94,000 clones, around 90% seen once. The sequenced sample consisted of peripheral blood. The V call is TRBV19, the J call TRBJ2-1, with 8 bases identical to TRBD1. The TCR was taken from a man aged 18 to 35 with acute or convalescent COVID-19. CDR3 nucleotides: TGTGCCAGTAGGGACAGGGACAATGAGCAGTTCTTC. The encoded protein is CASRDRDNEQFF.